This entry lists 32 T cell receptor beta chains sequenced from one sample in a study of response to subunit inactivated influenza vaccine. TCRdb passed the RT-PCR reads through MiXCR, listing each CDR3 protein once. The sample lists fewer than 600,000 distinct CDR3 sequences, around 7.9% occurring once. The sequencing here drew on PBMCs from blood, taken less than 30 months after vaccination. The source of these receptors is a man between 45 and 75 years old who received an inactivated influenza vaccine.

This clonotype was observed a handful of times. This chain uses TRBV3-1 with TRBJ1-1; 12 bases match TRBD1. This CDR3 has 18 amino acids. Germline V gene lookup returns CDR1 LGHDT and CDR2 YNNKEL (reference sequence). V trimming: 0 bases; J trimming: 5 bases; junction bases outside the gene matches: 10. The CDR3 reads CASSQDGGTGGLRTEAFF. The CDR3 bases are TGTGCCAGCAGCCAAGATGGCGGGACAGGGGGCCTGAGAACTGAAGCTTTCTTT.

This clonotype was seen more than once but under ten times. This chain links TRBV20-1 with TRBJ1-4; D ambiguous. Trimming left V 1 base short and J 7 bases short, with 10 bases between. Per germline, CDR1 DFQATT and CDR2 SNEGSKA (reference sequence). The CDR3 covers 13 residues. Written as DNA, the CDR3 is TGCAGTGCTAGAGTTCGGCCGGTTGAAAAACTGTTTTTT. Amino acids: CSARVRPVEKLFF.

In its sample, this clonotype was seen many times. This chain joins TRBV5-5 and TRBJ2-1; D unresolved. This CDR3 has 15 residues. The V end was cut by 6 bases, the J end by 0 bases, with 13 bases between. Germline assignment: CDR1 SGHKS and CDR2 YYEKEE (reference sequence). CDR3 sequence: CASTTQTYSYNEQFF. The CDR3 nucleotides are TGTGCCAGCACCACCCAAACTTACTCCTACAATGAGCAGTTCTTC.

CDR3 region: CASSQDRFSRDTQYF. The CDR3 DNA reads as TGCGCCAGCAGCCAAGATCGATTCTCTAGGGATACGCAGTATTTT. The chain links TRBV4-3 to TRBJ2-3; no clear D. Per the germline V gene, CDR1 is LGHNA and CDR2 is YSLEER. V was clipped by 0 bases and J by 6 bases, with 13 bases between them. The CDR3 length is 15 residues.

This clonotype occurred a few times. The J gene is TRBJ1-4, the V gene TRBV7-8; tentatively, D is TRBD1 (5 bases). The CDR3 is 16 amino acids. Germline V CDR1 and CDR2: SGHVS, FQNEAQ. V lost 5 bases and J lost 7, with 20 bases in between. Here the CDR3 DNA reads TGTGCCAGCAGCGGAAGGGACTGGGGGGGAAGTGAAAAACTGTTTTTT. This codes for CASSGRDWGGSEKLFF.

This clonotype was observed a handful of times. The chain has TRBV20-1 and TRBJ1-2; the D gene is possibly TRBD1 (6 bases). CDR3 length equals 15 residues. V was clipped by 0 bases and J by 7 bases, with 18 bases between them. Germline CDR1 DFQATT, CDR2 SNEGSKA (reference sequence). The CDR3 DNA is TGCAGTGCTAGAGATCCAATGGGACAAGTACTTGGCTACACCTTC. The encoded protein is CSARDPMGQVLGYTF.

This clonotype was counted a few times. This rearrangement joins TRBV15 to TRBJ2-7; 12 positions agree with TRBD1. The CDR3 has 15 amino acids. The germline CDR1 and CDR2 sequences are LNHNV and YYDKDF (reference sequence). The V and J ends lost 5 bases and 6 bases, in that order; junction bases with no gene match: 8. Here the CDR3 reads CATSFWGQGASEQYF. The CDR3 DNA follows: TGTGCCACCAGCTTTTGGGGACAGGGGGCGTCCGAGCAGTACTTC.

In the case of this clonotype: At one boundary the junction diverges from the germline segment, which might be a read error. The chain recombines TRBV7-9 with TRBJ2-3; D call uncertain. Germline CDR1 and CDR2: SEHNR and FQNEAQ (reference sequence). The length of the CDR3 is 8 residues. CDR3 residues: CASSPGAF. The CDR3 coding sequence is TGTGCCAGCAGCCCGGGCGCTTTT.

This sequence joins TRBV4-3 and TRBJ1-5; no reliable D call. Germline V CDR1 and CDR2: LGHNA, YSLEER. This CDR3 region has 15 residues. Between the trimmed V and J ends, which lost 0 bases and 3 bases, there was a span of 9 bases. CDR3 DNA sequence: TGCGCCAGCAGCCAAGATCGAACAGTCAATCAGCCCCAGCATTTT. Its translation is CASSQDRTVNQPQHF.

V gene TRBV12-5 combines with J gene TRBJ2-3; the D is unclear. Germline lookup yields CDR1 LGHNT and CDR2 FRNRAP. This CDR3 contains 13 residues. V was cut by 1 base and J by 3 bases, with 5 bases left in between. CDR3 nucleotides: TGTGCTAGTGGTTTGGACCGGACAGATACGCAGTATTTT. This encodes CASGLDRTDTQYF.

V is TRBV3-1 and J is TRBJ1-5; D gene ambiguous. CDR3 length equals 15 residues. The germline CDR1 and CDR2 sequences are LGHDT and YNNKEL (reference sequence). The V gene lost 1 base and the J gene lost 7 bases, with 14 bases spanning the gap. The CDR3 loop reads CASSQVFGSHQPQHF. Here the CDR3 DNA reads TGTGCCAGCAGCCAAGTGTTCGGATCCCACCAGCCCCAGCATTTT. The complete variable domain, with remaining parts taken from reference TRBV3-1 and TRBJ1-5, reads DTAVSQTPKYLVTQMGNDKSIKCEQNLGHDTMYWYKQDSKKFLKIMFSYNNKELIINETVPNRFSPKSPDKAHLNLHINSLELGDSAVYFCASSQVFGSHQPQHFGDGTRLSIL.

This clonotype was observed at least ten times. This chain connects TRBV27 to TRBJ2-1; no clear D gene. Trimming removed 7 bases at V and 8 bases at J, with 15 bases between. In germline, CDR1 is MNHEY, CDR2 SMNVEV (reference sequence). The CDR3 covers 13 residues. For the CDR3, the DNA is TGTGCCAGCAAACTGTGGCAAGACGATGAGCAGTTCTTC. Its protein product is CASKLWQDDEQFF.

This clonotype was counted at least ten times. The chain carries TRBV29-1 and TRBJ2-5, with a weak D call TRBD2 (6 bases). The germline V gene has CDR1 SQVTM and CDR2 ANQGSEA. The CDR3 has 12 residues. The V gene lost 7 bases and the J gene lost 1 base, with 10 bases spanning the gap. The CDR3 reads CSALAPQETQYF. The CDR3, as DNA: TGCAGCGCACTAGCCCCCCAAGAGACCCAGTACTTC.

In its sample, this clonotype was seen a few times. This chain uses TRBV7-6 with TRBJ1-3, with a tentative D call TRBD1 (5 bases). Germline CDR1 SGHVS, CDR2 FNYEAQ. The V end lost 5 bases, the J end lost 0 bases, and 20 bases lay between the germline ends. This CDR3 has 18 amino acids. For the CDR3, the DNA is TGTGCCAGCAGCCTTCGGTTGGAGGGGCCGATCTCTGGAAACACCATATATTTT. This gives the protein CASSLRLEGPISGNTIYF.

J is TRBJ2-7 and V is TRBV28; 10 bases match TRBD2. CDR1 and CDR2 from the germline V gene are MDHEN and SYDVKM. The V gene end was trimmed by 7 bases and the J gene end by 5 bases; junction bases not matched to a gene: 8. The CDR3 runs 14 residues. The CDR3 bases are TGTGCCAGCAAAACCGGGACTAGCGCGCACGAGCAGTACTTC. Translated, it gives CASKTGTSAHEQYF.

The chain carries TRBV5-1 and TRBJ2-1, with 10 positions matching TRBD1. The CDR3 runs 17 residues. Per the germline V gene, CDR1 is SGHRS and CDR2 is YFSETQ. The V gene end was trimmed by 4 bases and the J gene end by 2 bases; junction bases not matched to a gene: 9. CDR3 DNA: TGCGCCAGCAGCACGCCCAGGGACAGGGGACCCTACAATGAGCAGTTCTTC. Translation gives CASSTPRDRGPYNEQFF.

This clonotype was observed many times. V is TRBV9 and J is TRBJ2-1; D gene ambiguous. CDR3 size: 13 residues. Trimming took off 8 bases at V and 2 bases at J, with 11 bases between the two ends. Germline CDR1 reads SGDLS; CDR2 reads YYNGEE. The CDR3, as DNA: TGTGCCAGTCAGATACGCCCCTACAATGAGCAGTTCTTC. Amino acid sequence: CASQIRPYNEQFF.

Ten or more counts support this clonotype. The chain couples TRBV7-2 to TRBJ2-7; TRBD1 matches at 8 bases. The CDR3 consists of 16 residues. Trimming took 5 bases from V and 2 from J; bases not matched to a gene: 11. Looked up from germline, CDR1 is SGHTA and CDR2 is FQGNSA. CDR3 sequence reads: CASSPGPGQETYEQYF. The DNA of the CDR3 is TGTGCCAGCAGCCCTGGGCCGGGACAGGAGACCTACGAGCAGTACTTC.

This clonotype was counted only a few times. This sequence joins TRBV6-5 and TRBJ1-1; D is perhaps TRBD1 (6 bases). Looked up from germline, CDR1 is MNHEY and CDR2 is SVGAGI. The CDR3 extends over 17 amino acids. V was shortened by 2 bases and J by 0 bases, with 16 bases between the two germline ends. CDR3 loop: CASSYARGVRMNTEAFF. CDR3 nucleotide sequence: TGTGCCAGCAGTTACGCCAGGGGCGTGAGGATGAACACTGAAGCTTTCTTT.

The chain employs TRBV12-3 or TRBV12-4 and TRBJ1-2; no firm D call. This CDR3 spans 15 amino acids. Deletions cut 3 bases from V and 2 bases from J, with 13 bases between. The CDR3 sequence: CASSFGQPTNYGYTF. Written as DNA, the CDR3 is TGTGCCAGCAGTTTTGGTCAGCCTACCAACTATGGCTACACCTTC.

This clonotype was recorded many times. The chain has TRBV12-3 or TRBV12-4 and TRBJ1-6, with D possibly matching TRBD1 (6 bases). The V gene lost 6 bases and the J gene lost 7 bases, with 19 bases spanning the gap. The CDR3 is 16 residues long. The CDR3 DNA follows: TGTGCCAGCAGCCTATCCGGGGGCCGGGGGAATTCACCCCTCCACTTT. It yields the protein CASSLSGGRGNSPLHF.

The chain links TRBV15 to TRBJ2-5; D not certain. V was clipped by 0 bases and J by 0 bases, with 11 bases between them. The CDR3 totals 16 residues. The germline CDR1 and CDR2 sequences are LNHNV and YYDKDF (reference sequence). The CDR3 bases are TGTGCCACCAGCAGAGATCTGCGAAGGTACCAAGAGACCCAGTACTTC. Protein product: CATSRDLRRYQETQYF.

This clonotype showed up many times. The rearrangement links TRBV12-3 or TRBV12-4 to TRBJ2-7, with 7 bases aligning to TRBD1. The CDR3 has 12 residues. V was clipped by 3 bases and J by 4 bases; unmatched bases: 0. In DNA, the CDR3 is TGTGCCAGCAGTTTCAGGGGGTACGAGCAGTACTTC. This translates into CASSFRGYEQYF.

This clonotype was counted many times. The rearrangement links TRBV3-1 to TRBJ2-2; the match to TRBD2 covers 12 bases. The V gene's germline CDR1 is LGHDT and CDR2 YNNKEL (reference sequence). There are 20 residues in the CDR3. V lost 5 bases and J lost 1; bases outside the gene matches: 14. The CDR3 reads CASSLVGLAGTILNTGELFF. Here the CDR3 DNA reads TGTGCCAGCAGCTTGGTCGGACTAGCGGGGACGATCCTGAACACCGGGGAGCTGTTTTTT.

J is TRBJ2-1 and V is TRBV18, with TRBD2 matching over 9 bases. V gave up 2 bases and J gave up 8 bases; unmatched junction bases: 10. The CDR3 has 16 amino acids. Germline-derived CDR1 and CDR2 are KGHSH and LQKENI. This CDR3 reads CASSPVVSGSPHEQFF. In nucleotides, the CDR3 is TGTGCCAGCTCACCAGTTGTTAGCGGGAGTCCCCATGAGCAGTTCTTC. Together with reference TRBV18 and TRBJ2-1, the CDR3 gives the full variable domain: NAGVMQNPRHLVRRRGQEARLRCSPMKGHSHVYWYRQLPEEGLKFMVYLQKENIIDESGMPKERFSAEFPKEGPSILRIQQVVRGDSAAYFCASSPVVSGSPHEQFFGPGTRLTVL.

The chain recombines TRBV6-5 with TRBJ2-3; D may correspond to TRBD1 or TRBD2 (5 bases each). This CDR3 has 15 residues. V lost 4 bases, J lost 1 base, and 12 bases lay in between. CDR1 is MNHEY, CDR2 SVGAGI, per germline. CDR3 sequence reads: CASSLGTFRTDTQYF. In nucleotides, the CDR3 is TGTGCCAGCAGTTTAGGGACCTTTCGCACAGATACGCAGTATTTT.

This clonotype was counted between two and nine times. The chain combines TRBV28 with TRBJ1-6; D might be TRBD1 (5 bases). Germline values: CDR1 MDHEN, CDR2 SYDVKM. With 5 bases removed from V and 10 bases from J, the gap between germline ends came to 21 bases. The CDR3 runs 16 residues. The CDR3 DNA sequence: TGTGCCAGCAGTCGTAGGGGCCTCCTAGGCTCATCACCCCTCCACTTT. This translates into CASSRRGLLGSSPLHF.

This clonotype showed up just a few times. The chain recombines TRBV5-4 with TRBJ1-4; D gene ambiguous. V was trimmed by 4 bases and J by 8 bases, leaving 18 bases between them. Per the germline V gene, CDR1 is SGHNT and CDR2 is YYREEE (reference sequence). This CDR3 is 15 amino acids long. The CDR3 DNA is TGTGCCAGCAGCCCGGACCCGGGCTTTCGGGAAAAACTGTTTTTT. Protein product: CASSPDPGFREKLFF.

CDR3 loop: CASSIRGNSYEQYF. CDR3 sequence (DNA): TGTGCCAGTAGTATCCGGGGAAACTCCTACGAGCAGTACTTC. The chain uses TRBV19 and TRBJ2-7; possibly TRBD2 for D (5 bases). CDR3 size: 14 residues. Germline CDR1 and CDR2: LNHDA and SQIVND (reference sequence). V lost 3 bases to trimming and J lost 0 bases, with 9 bases between them.

This clonotype was seen a handful of times. The rearrangement links TRBV4-1 to TRBJ2-1; D assignment may be TRBD1 or TRBD2 (6 bases each). Deletions cut 0 bases from V and 2 bases from J, with 26 bases between. Germline-derived CDR1 and CDR2 are MGHRA and YSYEKL. The CDR3 has 21 residues. The CDR3: CASSQEMWRGFVNKAYNEQFF. In DNA form, the CDR3 reads TGCGCCAGCAGCCAAGAAATGTGGAGGGGGTTTGTAAATAAGGCCTACAATGAGCAGTTCTTC.

Many counts were recorded for this clonotype. The V call is TRBV7-2, the J call TRBJ2-1; a possible D gene is TRBD2 (7 bases). This CDR3 contains 14 residues. Germline loops: CDR1 SGHTA, CDR2 FQGNSA. V shed 5 bases and J shed 6 bases, with 14 bases lying between them. The CDR3 nucleotides read TGTGCCAGCAGCCAGGGGACTACCCTCAATGAGCAGTTCTTC. Protein product: CASSQGTTLNEQFF. Complete variable domain (other parts from reference TRBV7-2 and TRBJ2-1): GAGVSQSPSNKVTEKGKDVELRCDPISGHTALYWYRQSLGQGLEFLIYFQGNSAPDKSGLPSDRFSAERTGGSVSTLTIQRTQQEDSAVYLCASSQGTTLNEQFFGPGTRLTVL.

This clonotype has just a few counts. The gene calls are TRBV21-1 and TRBJ2-7. TRBV21-1 is described as a pseudogene. This CDR3 comprises 13 residues. The CDR3 sequence: CASSKGRADEQYF. CDR3 in DNA: TGTGCCAGCAGCAAAGGTCGGGCAGACGAGCAGTACTTC.